These 4 T cell receptor beta chains came from one sample sequenced in a study of blood T cell repertoires in COVID-19. Repertoires were generated with immunoSEQ multiplex PCR, while TCRdb's copy carries only in-frame clones and drops some. This sample has roughly 250,000 clones; over 70% occur once, and the top ten carry more than 2.5%. Sample: peripheral blood. These receptors were collected from a woman of 80 years or more with acute or convalescent COVID-19.

The chain employs TRBV11-1 and TRBJ2-5; perhaps TRBD1 as D (7 bases). The CDR3 length is 15 residues. Germline CDR1 is SGHAT and CDR2 is FQDESV (reference sequence). V was trimmed by 5 bases and J by 1 base, leaving 14 bases between them. The CDR3 DNA is TGTGCCAGCAGCAGAGGGCGGGACAGCCAAGAGACCCAGTACTTC. It specifies CASSRGRDSQETQYF.

There are a few counts of this clone. V is TRBV4-1 and J is TRBJ2-5, with TRBD1 matching 12 bases. The CDR3 sequence is 18 residues long. Unmatched junction bases numbered 13, after V lost 4 bases and J lost 4 bases. Germline V CDR1 and CDR2: MGHRA, YSYEKL. CDR3 DNA: TGCGCCAGCAGCCCTCCATCCCGAGGGACAGGGGGCGCAGAGACCCAGTACTTC. It translates to CASSPPSRGTGGAETQYF.

This chain joins TRBV9 and TRBJ2-2; no definite D call. Trimming cost V 1 base and J 2 bases, with 9 bases left between them. There are 15 residues in the CDR3. In germline, CDR1 is SGDLS, CDR2 YYNGEE. The CDR3 region is CASSVNTINTGELFF. Written as DNA, the CDR3 is TGTGCCAGCAGCGTAAACACGATTAACACCGGGGAGCTGTTTTTT.

The rearrangement uses TRBV12-3 or TRBV12-4 and TRBJ1-5; 7 nucleotides match TRBD1. The CDR3 has 13 residues. V gave up 9 bases and J gave up 2 bases; unmatched junction bases: 4. DNA for the CDR3: TGTGCCAGTCGCACAGGGGGCAATCAGCCCCAGCATTTT. Translated, it gives CASRTGGNQPQHF.